This T cell receptor beta chain is drawn from a study of blood T cell repertoires in COVID-19 (dated by TCRdb to 2018 to 2021). About the full investigation: Samples covering the acute and convalescent phases of COVID-19 were provided by collaborators in the United States, Italy and Spain. The material from the prospective study consisted of cDNA or gDNA derived from T cells, B-cell-depleted T cells, or PBMCs. Sample metadata almost always included a de-identified subject ID, COVID-19 status, age in years and sex. Where available, HLA class I and class II types were obtained from metadata supplied by the sample provider rather than from assay-based typing. The dataset comprised deeply sampled blood TCRbeta repertoires from subjects exposed to, actively infected with, or recovered from COVID-19. A freely available public database, intended as a resource for researchers studying the immune response to SARS-CoV-2, is where the repertoires were released. The samples were drawn from the first 160 participants of the ongoing ImmuneRACE study and from over a thousand subjects provided by 6 global collaborators.

The germline V gene encodes CDR1 MDHEN and CDR2 SYDVKM. Clipping removes 7 bases from V and 4 bases from J, with 4 as the unmatched junction base count. Including cysteine and phenylalanine, the CDR3 has 14 amino acids. Only the CDR3 region is kept as DNA, spanning 42 bases read in frame from base 1. Turning to this clone: This clone's antigen is unknown. No much larger clone exists at a distance of one base, and base qualities are not known.

TCRbeta CDR3 regions were amplified from genomic DNA using the immunoSEQ Assay, a bias-controlled multiplex PCR. Per the source publication's procedure: Within the assay, amplification of reference gene primers was used to estimate how many nucleated cells each sample contained. To quantify the absolute abundance of each unique TCRbeta CDR3 rearrangement, sequence reads were collapsed and filtered. For each sample, productive Simpson clonality was calculated as the square root of Simpson's diversity index across productive rearrangements. TCRdb holds this immuneACCESS table with in-frame rearrangements only. Some clones are missing; in checked studies, unresolved V genes explain under half, and the rest has no known cause. D and trimming were read from the DNA, whereas the V and J calls and clone size are those reported in that table. This sample is represented by 100,000 or so clones; approximately 76% of them were singletons. The leading ten clones occupy approximately 19% of the sample.

Collaborating institutions collected whole blood in K2EDTA tubes following their own protocols. For TCRbeta analysis, collaborators shipped samples as frozen whole blood, isolated PBMCs, or DNA extracted from either of those sample types. What the authors observed across the whole study: The amount of clinical and demographic metadata varied by source and participant and was provided uncurated.

The rearrangement joined TRBV28 to TRBJ1-6, with 7 bases aligning to TRBD1. Sequenced input: peripheral blood. The TCR sequence derives from a woman aged 70 to 79 with acute or convalescent COVID-19. The sequenced DNA is TGTGCCAGCACCCTACAGGGGTATAATTCACCCCTCCACTTT. This sequence encodes CASTLQGYNSPLHF.